One and the same sample provided the 4 T cell receptor beta chains below, sequenced in a study of T-cell reconstitution after alpha-beta-depleted transplantation in children. Unique molecular identifiers were used in preparing the TCRbeta library. TCRdb reprocessed the PCR reads via MiXCR and lists one record per CDR3 protein. The sample lists 420,000 or so distinct CDR3 sequences; approximately 11% were seen once. This material consisted of PBMCs from the stem cell graft donor, taken from the stem cell graft. Every receptor here comes from a human donor who donated a stem cell graft to a child with acute myeloid leukemia.

This clonotype has a count of ten or more. This chain uses TRBV5-6 with TRBJ1-2; D is unresolved. Trimming pared 0 bases from V and 0 bases from J, leaving 6 bases between. Looked up from germline, CDR1 is SGHDT and CDR2 is YYEEEE. The CDR3 loop spans 14 amino acids. In DNA, the CDR3 is TGTGCCAGCAGCTTGGGAGTATCTAACTATGGCTACACCTTC. Its protein product is CASSLGVSNYGYTF.

The V call is TRBV20-1, the J call TRBJ2-3; D remains ambiguous. V was shortened by 0 bases and J by 0 bases, with 10 bases between the two germline ends. Germline V gives CDR1 DFQATT, CDR2 SNEGSKA (reference sequence). This CDR3 is built from 15 residues. The CDR3 region is CSARDFGVSTDTQYF. CDR3 bases: TGCAGTGCTAGAGATTTCGGCGTTAGCACAGATACGCAGTATTTT.

The chain joins TRBV12-3 or TRBV12-4 to TRBJ2-4; no definite D call. This CDR3 is built from 14 residues. V lost 0 bases and J lost 0, with 3 bases in between. This CDR3 is CASSLAVAKNIQYF. The CDR3 DNA reads as TGTGCCAGCAGTTTAGCGGTAGCCAAAAACATTCAGTACTTC.

The CDR3 nucleotides are TGCGCCAGCAGCTTGGTAGCTCTCACCACCGGGGAGCTGTTTTTT. Its translation is CASSLVALTTGELFF. The chain uses TRBV5-1 and TRBJ2-2; D not certain. Trimming shortened V by 0 bases and J by 4 bases, and 10 bases separated the two germline ends. The CDR3 length is 15 residues. CDR1 SGHRS and CDR2 YFSETQ come from the germline V gene.